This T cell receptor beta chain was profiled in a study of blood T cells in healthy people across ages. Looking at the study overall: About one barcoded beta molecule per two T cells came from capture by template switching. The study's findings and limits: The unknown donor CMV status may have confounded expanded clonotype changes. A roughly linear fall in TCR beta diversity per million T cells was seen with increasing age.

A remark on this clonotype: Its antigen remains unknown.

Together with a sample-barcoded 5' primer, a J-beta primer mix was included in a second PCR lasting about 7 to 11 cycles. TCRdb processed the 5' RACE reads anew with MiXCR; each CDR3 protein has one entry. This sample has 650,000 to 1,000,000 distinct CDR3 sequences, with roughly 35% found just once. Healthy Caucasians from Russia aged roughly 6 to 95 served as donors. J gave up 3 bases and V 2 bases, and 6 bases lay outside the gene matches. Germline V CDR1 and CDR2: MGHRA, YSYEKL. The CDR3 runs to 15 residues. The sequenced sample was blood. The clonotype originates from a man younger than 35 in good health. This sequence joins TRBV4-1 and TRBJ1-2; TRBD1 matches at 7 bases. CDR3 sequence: CASSQPGQPDYGYTF. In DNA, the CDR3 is TGCGCCAGCAGCCAACCGGGACAGCCGGACTATGGCTACACCTTC.